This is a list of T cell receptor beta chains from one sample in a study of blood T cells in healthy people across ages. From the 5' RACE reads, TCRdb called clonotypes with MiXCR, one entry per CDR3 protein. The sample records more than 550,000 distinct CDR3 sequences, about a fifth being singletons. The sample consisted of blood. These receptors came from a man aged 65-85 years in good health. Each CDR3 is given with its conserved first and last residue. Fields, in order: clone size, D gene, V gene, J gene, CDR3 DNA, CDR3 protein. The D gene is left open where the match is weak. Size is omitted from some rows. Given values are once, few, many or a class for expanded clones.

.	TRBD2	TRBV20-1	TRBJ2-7	TGCAGTGCTAGAGGTCCAGCGGGGGGTAGCTACGAGCAGTACTTC	CSARGPAGGSYEQYF
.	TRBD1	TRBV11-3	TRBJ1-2	TGTGCCAGCAGCTCGGACAGGGCTTATGGTGGCTACACCTTC	CASSSDRAYGGYTF
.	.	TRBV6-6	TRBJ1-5	TGTGCCAGCAGTTACGGTCGGGACGGACAGCCCCAGCATTTT	CASSYGRDGQPQHF
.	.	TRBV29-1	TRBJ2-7	TGCAGCGTTGAATCCAGGGCAGGCTACGAGCAGTACTTC	CSVESRAGYEQYF
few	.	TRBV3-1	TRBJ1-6	TGTGCCAGCAGCCAAGGCGGGACACGTTACGATTCACCCCTCCACTTT	CASSQGGTRYDSPLHF
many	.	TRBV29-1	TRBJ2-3	TGCAGCGTTGTACAAATCACAGATACGCAGTATTTT	CSVVQITDTQYF
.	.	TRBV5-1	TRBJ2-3	TGCGTCAGCAGCAAAAAGCCCGGGCCCTCAGATACGCAGTATTTT	CVSSKKPGPSDTQYF
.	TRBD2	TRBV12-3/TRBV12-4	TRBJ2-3	TGTGCCAGCAGTTTATCCCCCCGGGGGGCAGATACGCAGTATTTT	CASSLSPRGADTQYF
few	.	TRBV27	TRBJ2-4	TGTGCCAGCCTCAATCTAGCCAAAAACATTCAGTACTTC	CASLNLAKNIQYF
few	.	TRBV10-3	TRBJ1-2	TGTGCCATCAGTGAAAACGGGGCTAACTATGGCTACACCTTC	CAISENGANYGYTF
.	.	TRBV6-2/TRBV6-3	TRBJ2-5	TGTGCCAGCAGTGACCCGACGGGTGCGCAAGAGACCCAGTACTTC	CASSDPTGAQETQYF
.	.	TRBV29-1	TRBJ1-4	TGCAGCGTTCGTCGGGGGTCTAATGAAAAACTGTTTTTT	CSVRRGSNEKLFF
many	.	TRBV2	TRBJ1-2	TGTGCCAGTATGTATGGACCTGCTATTTATGGCTACACCTTC	CASMYGPAIYGYTF
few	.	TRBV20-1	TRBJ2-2	TGCAGTGCTATCCAGAACACCGGGGAGCTGTTTTTT	CSAIQNTGELFF
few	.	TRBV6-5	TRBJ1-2	TGTGCCAGCAGCTCCGAGGGGGGCTACACCTTC	CASSSEGGYTF
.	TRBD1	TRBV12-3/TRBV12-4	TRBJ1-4	TGTGCCAGCAGTTCCAGACAGGGGATTAATGAAAAACTGTTTTTT	CASSSRQGINEKLFF
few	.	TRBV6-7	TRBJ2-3	TGTGCCAGCAGTTACCGGACAAGGGCCCGAGATACGCAGTATTTT	CASSYRTRARDTQYF
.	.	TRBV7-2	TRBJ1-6	TGTGCCAGCAGCTTAGAAGGCAGGGGAGGCTCACCCCTCCACTTT	CASSLEGRGGSPLHF
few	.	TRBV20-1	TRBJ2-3	TGCAGTGCTAGCCTCTCTAGTGTTCGGGGCACAGATACGCAGTATTTT	CSASLSSVRGTDTQYF
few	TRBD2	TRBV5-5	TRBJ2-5	TGTGCCAGCAGCTTCCCACCCCCTTTGACTAGCGGGGGATTAGAAGAGACCCAGTACTTC	CASSFPPPLTSGGLEETQYF
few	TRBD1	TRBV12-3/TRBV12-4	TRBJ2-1	TGTGCCAGCAGTCAACCGGGACAGGCCAACGATGAGCAGTTCTTC	CASSQPGQANDEQFF
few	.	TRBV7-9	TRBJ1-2	TGTGCCAGCAGCCCAATAGTCCGGGATGGCTACACCTTC	CASSPIVRDGYTF
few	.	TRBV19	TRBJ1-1	TGTGCCAGTAGTGCCATCAGGGAGAGCACTGAAGCTTTCTTT	CASSAIRESTEAFF
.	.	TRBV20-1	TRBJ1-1	TGCAGTGCTCCCGGCCAGGGCGCTGAAGCTTTCTTT	CSAPGQGAEAFF
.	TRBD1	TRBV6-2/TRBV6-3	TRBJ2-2	TGTGCCAGCAGTCCCGGGACAGGGGTGGCCGGGGAGCTGTTTTTT	CASSPGTGVAGELFF